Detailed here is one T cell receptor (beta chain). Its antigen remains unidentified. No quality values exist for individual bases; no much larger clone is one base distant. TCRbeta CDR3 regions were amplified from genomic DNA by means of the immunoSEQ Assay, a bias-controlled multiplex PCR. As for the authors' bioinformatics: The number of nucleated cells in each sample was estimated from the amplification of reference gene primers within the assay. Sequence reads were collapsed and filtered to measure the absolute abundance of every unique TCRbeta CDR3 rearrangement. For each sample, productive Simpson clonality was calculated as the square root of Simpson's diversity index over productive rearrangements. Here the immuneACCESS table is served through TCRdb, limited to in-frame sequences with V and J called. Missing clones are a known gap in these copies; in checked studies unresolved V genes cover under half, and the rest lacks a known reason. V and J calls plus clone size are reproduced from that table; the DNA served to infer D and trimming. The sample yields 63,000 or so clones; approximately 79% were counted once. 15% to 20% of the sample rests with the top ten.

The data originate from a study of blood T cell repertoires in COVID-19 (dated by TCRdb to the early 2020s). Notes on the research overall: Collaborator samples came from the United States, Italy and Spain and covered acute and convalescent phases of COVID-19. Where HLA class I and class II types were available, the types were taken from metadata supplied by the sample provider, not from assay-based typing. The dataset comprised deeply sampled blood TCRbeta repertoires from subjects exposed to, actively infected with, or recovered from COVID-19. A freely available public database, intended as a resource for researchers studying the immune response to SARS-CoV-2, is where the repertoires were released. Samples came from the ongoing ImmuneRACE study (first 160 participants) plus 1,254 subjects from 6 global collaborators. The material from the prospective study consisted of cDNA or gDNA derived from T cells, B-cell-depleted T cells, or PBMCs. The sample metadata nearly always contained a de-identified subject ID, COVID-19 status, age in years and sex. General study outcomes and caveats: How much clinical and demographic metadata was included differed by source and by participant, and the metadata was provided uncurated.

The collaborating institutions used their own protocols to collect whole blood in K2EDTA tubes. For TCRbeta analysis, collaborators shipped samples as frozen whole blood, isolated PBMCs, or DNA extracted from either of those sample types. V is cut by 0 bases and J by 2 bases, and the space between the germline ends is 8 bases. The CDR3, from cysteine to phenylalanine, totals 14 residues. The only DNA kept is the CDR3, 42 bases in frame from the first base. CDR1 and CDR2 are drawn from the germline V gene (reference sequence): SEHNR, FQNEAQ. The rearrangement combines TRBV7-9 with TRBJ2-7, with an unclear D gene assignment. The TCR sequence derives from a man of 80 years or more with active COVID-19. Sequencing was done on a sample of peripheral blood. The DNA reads TGTGCCAGCAGCTTAGCAGTGACTCCCTACGAGCAGTACTTC. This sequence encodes CASSLAVTPYEQYF.